Listed below are T cell receptor beta chains from one sample, sequenced in a study of lung T cells in sarcoidosis with Löfgren's syndrome. Each CDR3 protein gets one entry after TCRdb re-called the reads with MiXCR. The profile shows about 2,500 distinct CDR3 sequences, about 29% of them singletons. What was sequenced was CD4+ T cells from PBMCs. The receptor source for this set is a human donor with sarcoidosis (Löfgren's syndrome or another form), or a control subject (not recorded which). The CDR3 runs from the conserved cysteine through the conserved F or W. D genes are given only for firm matches. The size of a clone is reported for some rows only, either as once, few or many, or as a class for expanded clones.

j_call	clone_size	d_call	v_call	cdr3_aa	cdr3_nt
TRBJ2-1	medium-sized	NA	TRBV3-1	CASSQDTVFGLPQFF	TGTGCCAGCAGCCAAGATACAGTATTCGGTCTACCGCAGTTCTTC
TRBJ1-2	large	NA	TRBV27	CASSQTLWGGYTF	TGTGCCAGCAGTCAGACCCTGTGGGGGGGCTACACCTTC
TRBJ2-7	NA	NA	TRBV28	CASSSTSVSSYEQYF	TGTGCCAGCAGTTCCACTTCCGTTTCGTCCTACGAGCAGTACTTC
TRBJ2-3	medium-sized	TRBD2	TRBV11-2	CASSSLAGGPWTDTQYF	TGTGCCAGCAGCTCGCTAGCGGGAGGGCCCTGGACAGATACGCAGTATTTT
TRBJ2-1	medium-sized	TRBD2	TRBV10-3	CAISRLAGRNEQFF	TGTGCCATCTCGCGACTAGCGGGTAGAAATGAGCAGTTCTTC
TRBJ2-1	many	TRBD1	TRBV28	CASSLFGGGQGPNEQFF	TGTGCCAGCAGTTTATTCGGGGGGGGACAGGGGCCCAATGAGCAGTTCTTC
TRBJ2-5	medium-sized	NA	TRBV7-7	CASSLEGTETQYF	TGTGCCAGCAGCTTAGAAGGGACGGAGACCCAGTACTTC
TRBJ2-1	medium-sized	NA	TRBV2	CASSTASYEQFF	TGTGCCAGCAGTACGGCCTCATATGAGCAGTTCTTC
TRBJ2-1	many	NA	TRBV29-1	CSVEDLIRGRNEQFF	TGCAGCGTTGAAGATCTCATTAGGGGCCGAAATGAGCAGTTCTTC
TRBJ1-2	medium-sized	NA	TRBV4-1	CASSQDWGLGYGYTF	TGCGCCAGCAGCCAAGATTGGGGATTGGGCTATGGCTACACCTTC
TRBJ2-1	medium-sized	NA	TRBV7-6	CASSSRQINEQFF	TGTGCCAGCAGCTCCCGACAGATCAATGAGCAGTTCTTC
TRBJ1-3	NA	NA	TRBV5-5	CANTLDGSSGNTIYF	TGCGCCAACACATTGGACGGAAGCTCTGGAAACACCATATATTTT
TRBJ1-5	many	TRBD1	TRBV12-3/TRBV12-4	CASSFGQGQPQHF	TGTGCCAGCAGTTTTGGACAGGGACAGCCCCAGCATTTT
TRBJ2-1	many	TRBD2	TRBV5-1	CASSLEPSGSYNEQFF	TGCGCCAGCAGCTTGGAGCCTAGCGGCAGTTACAATGAGCAGTTCTTC
TRBJ2-2	NA	TRBD1	TRBV20-1	CSAGRGPKLTGEPFF	TGCAGTGCTGGCAGGGGGCCTAAGCTCACCGGGGAGCCGTTTTTT
TRBJ1-1	medium-sized	NA	TRBV10-3	CAITKAENTEAFF	TGTGCCATTACCAAGGCTGAGAACACTGAAGCTTTCTTT
TRBJ2-5	NA	NA	TRBV13	CASSFLRGTETQYF	TGTGCCAGCAGCTTCCTGAGGGGAACGGAGACCCAGTACTTC
TRBJ2-5	few	NA	TRBV28	CASSLAIGTQCF	TGTGCCAGCAGTCTTGCCATTGGGACCCAGTGCTTC
TRBJ2-1	medium-sized	NA	TRBV7-3	CASSLIGGQGTIEQFF	TGTGCCAGCAGCTTAATTGGGGGGCAGGGAACAATTGAGCAGTTCTTC
TRBJ1-2	large	NA	TRBV6-6	CASSYRGLYGYTF	TGTGCCAGCAGTTACAGGGGACTCTATGGCTACACCTTC
TRBJ2-7	few	TRBD2	TRBV28	CASSRASGMAHEQYF	TGTGCCAGCAGCCGGGCTAGCGGGATGGCCCACGAGCAGTACTTC
TRBJ2-1	NA	TRBD2	TRBV6-1	CASRSGDYSEQLF	TGTGCCAGCAGGTCCGGGGACTACAGTGAGCAGCTCTTC
TRBJ1-1	large	NA	TRBV27	CASSLNQGGVNTEAFF	TGTGCCAGCAGTCTGAACCAGGGTGGCGTGAACACTGAAGCTTTCTTT
TRBJ2-1	few	TRBD2	TRBV14	CASSPLLAGAGEQFF	TGTGCCAGCAGCCCACTACTAGCGGGAGCGGGCGAGCAGTTCTTC